Shown below are 29 T cell receptor beta chains from a single sample sequenced in a study of T cells in Graves' hyperthyroidism and ophthalmopathy. Template material for amplifying TCR beta CDR3 regions consisted of RNA transcripts. With the HTBI primer set, the TCR CDR3 went through a first round of RT-PCR. TCRdb re-derived calls from the multiplex PCR reads in MiXCR, one entry per CDR3 protein. The data hold 300,000 to 450,000 distinct CDR3 sequences, with about 15% observed a single time. Sequenced: blood. These receptors were obtained from a woman aged 25 to 39 with Graves' ophthalmopathy.

This clonotype was recorded at least ten times. The J gene is TRBJ2-7, the V gene TRBV6-2 or TRBV6-3, with 11 positions matching TRBD2. J lost 3 bases, V lost 7 bases, and 8 bases had no gene match. The CDR3 runs 15 residues. Germline CDR1 is MNHEY and CDR2 is SVGEGT. CDR3 region: CASIRPGLADYEQYF. CDR3 coding DNA: TGTGCCAGCATCCGCCCGGGACTAGCGGACTACGAGCAGTACTTC.

In its sample, this clonotype was seen many times. The chain is built from TRBV7-9 and TRBJ2-3, with 8 bases aligning to TRBD1. CDR1 is SEHNR and CDR2 is FQNEAQ in the germline V gene (reference sequence). V dropped 6 bases and J dropped 1; count of bases not matched to a gene: 12. This CDR3 has 17 amino acids. CDR3 protein: CASRQGGRNDRTDTQYF. CDR3 coding DNA: TGTGCCAGCAGACAGGGGGGCAGGAACGACCGCACAGATACGCAGTATTTT.

The genes are TRBV5-1 and TRBJ2-2, with D tentatively TRBD1 or TRBD2 (5 bases each). Trimming cost V 3 bases and J 6 bases, with 15 bases left between them. Germline-derived CDR1 and CDR2 are SGHRS and YFSETQ. This CDR3 is 15 amino acids long. This CDR3 is CASSSGSLRAGELFF. As DNA, the CDR3 is TGCGCCAGCAGCTCAGGGTCATTGCGGGCCGGGGAGCTGTTTTTT. The full variable domain, rest sourced from reference TRBV5-1 and TRBJ2-2, is KAGVTQTPRYLIKTRGQQVTLSCSPISGHRSVSWYQQTPGQGLQFLFEYFSETQRNKGNFPGRFSGRQFSNSRSEMNVSTLELGDSALYLCASSSGSLRAGELFFGEGSRLTVL.

This clonotype was counted many times. This chain uses TRBV2 with TRBJ1-2; D gene unclear. This CDR3 spans 14 amino acids. Looked up from germline, CDR1 is SNHLY and CDR2 is FYNNEI. V was clipped by 0 bases and J by 2 bases, with 7 bases between them. CDR3 coding DNA: TGTGCCAGCAGTGAAGCTACTGCAAACTATGGCTACACCTTC. It translates to CASSEATANYGYTF. Looking up the rest from reference TRBV2 and TRBJ1-2 gives the full variable domain: EPEVTQTPSHQVTQMGQEVILRCVPISNHLYFYWYRQILGQKVEFLVSFYNNEISEKSEIFDDQFSVERPDGSNFTLKIRSTKLEDSAMYFCASSEATANYGYTFGSGTRLTVV.

This clonotype was counted a few times. The chain is built from TRBV20-1 and TRBJ2-2, with D possibly being TRBD2 (5 bases). Trimming removed 0 bases from V and 13 bases from J, with 9 bases in between. CDR1 DFQATT and CDR2 SNEGSKA come from the germline V gene (reference sequence). The CDR3 is 11 residues long. CDR3 bases: TGCAGTGCTAGAGATGAGGGTTGGCTGTTTTTT. This gives the protein CSARDEGWLFF.

There are many counts of this clonotype. CDR3 coding DNA: TGTGCCAGCAGTTTGACACGTCAGCCCCAGCATTTT. Residues: CASSLTRQPQHF. This chain connects TRBV28 to TRBJ1-5, with D hard to call. V was shortened by 3 bases and J by 6 bases, with 6 bases between the two germline ends. In germline, CDR1 is MDHEN, CDR2 SYDVKM. The CDR3 contains 12 residues.

This clonotype showed up many times. The V call is TRBV13, the J call TRBJ1-2; the match to TRBD1 covers 9 bases. From germline, CDR1 is PRHDT and CDR2 FYEKMQ (reference sequence). The junction had 23 bases not matched to a gene; V was cut back by 4 bases and J by 2 bases. CDR3 length: 21 amino acids. The CDR3 reads CASSSPLTGGKVRPGNYGYTF. In DNA, the CDR3 is TGTGCCAGCAGCTCGCCCCTAACAGGGGGCAAAGTGCGGCCGGGGAACTATGGCTACACCTTC.

This clonotype was counted at least ten times. The rearrangement joins TRBV18 to TRBJ1-1; weak D call: TRBD1 (5 bases). Per germline, CDR1 KGHSH and CDR2 LQKENI. CDR3 length: 15 residues. Trimming removed 3 bases from V and 5 bases from J, with 16 bases in between. CDR3 residues: CASSPAGTGQTEAFF. For the CDR3, the DNA is TGTGCCAGCTCACCTGCCGGGACCGGCCAGACTGAAGCTTTCTTT.

This clonotype was seen at least ten times. The V call is TRBV9, the J call TRBJ1-1; no firm D call. V shed 1 base and J shed 1 base, with 8 bases lying between them. This CDR3 is 14 amino acids long. Germline CDR1 and CDR2: SGDLS and YYNGEE. CDR3 DNA: TGTGCCAGCAGCGTAACCCAGAAGAACACTGAAGCTTTCTTT. Its translation: CASSVTQKNTEAFF.

The chain recombines TRBV28 with TRBJ1-2, with D possibly TRBD1 on 5 matching bases. The germline gives CDR1 MDHEN, CDR2 SYDVKM. This CDR3 comprises 16 residues. Trimming shortened V by 3 bases and J by 0 bases, and 14 bases separated the two germline ends. This chain's CDR3 is CASSFARWDANYGYTF. Written as DNA, the CDR3 is TGTGCCAGCAGTTTCGCACGGTGGGACGCTAACTATGGCTACACCTTC.

Only one count was recorded for this clonotype. The rearrangement links TRBV20-1 to TRBJ2-1, with D perhaps TRBD1 or TRBD2 (6 bases each). The V end lost 3 bases, the J end lost 7 bases, and 22 bases lay between the germline ends. Germline CDR1 is DFQATT and CDR2 is SNEGSKA (reference sequence). This CDR3 spans 16 amino acids. Here the CDR3 reads CSARISGARWRNEQFF. As DNA, the CDR3 is TGCAGTGCTAGGATATCGGGGGCTCGCTGGAGGAATGAGCAGTTCTTC.

Many counts were recorded for this clonotype. This chain joins TRBV6-5 and TRBJ1-5; unclear D gene. The CDR3 runs 14 residues. Per the germline V gene, CDR1 is MNHEY and CDR2 is SVGAGI. Between the trimmed V and J ends, which lost 0 bases and 1 base, there was a span of 4 bases. The CDR3 spells CASSYSMSNQPQHF. In DNA, the CDR3 is TGTGCCAGCAGTTACTCGATGAGCAATCAGCCCCAGCATTTT.

This clonotype was seen many times. J is TRBJ2-5 and V is TRBV12-3 or TRBV12-4; 11 bases line up with TRBD2. The J segment lost 5 bases and the V segment lost 5 bases, leaving 4 bases of the junction unmatched. The CDR3 is made up of 14 amino acids. The CDR3 DNA is TGTGCCAGCAGTCGTCCTAGCGGGGGGGAGACCCAGTACTTC. Its protein product is CASSRPSGGETQYF.

The rearrangement links TRBV5-8 to TRBJ2-2; 7 bases fit TRBD1. CDR1 and CDR2 from the germline V gene are SGHTS and YDEGEE. With V trimmed by 2 bases and J by 6 bases, 4 bases remained unmatched. The CDR3 spans 14 residues. CDR3 in DNA: TGTGCCAGCAGCTTAACAGGGGTTCCCGGGGAGCTGTTTTTT. Its translation: CASSLTGVPGELFF.

This clonotype was counted at least ten times. The V and J genes are TRBV29-1 and TRBJ2-2; D not certain. The CDR3 is made up of 14 amino acids. Between the trimmed V and J ends, which lost 4 bases and 0 bases, there was a span of 9 bases. Looked up from germline, CDR1 is SQVTM and CDR2 is ANQGSEA. The CDR3 DNA follows: TGCAGCGTTGCGGTGATCGCGAACACCGGGGAGCTGTTTTTT. It translates to CSVAVIANTGELFF.

Regarding this clonotype: With a much larger clone just one base away, this may be a read error. This chain connects TRBV29-1 to TRBJ2-1; 10 bases are a match to TRBD2. Germline CDR1 reads SQVTM; CDR2 reads ANQGSEA. V shed 0 bases and J 8 bases; nucleotides not matched to a gene: 13. CDR3 length equals 17 residues. As DNA, the CDR3 is TGCAGCGTTGAAGATCGTCTCAGCGGGGGGGGAGGGGATGAGCAGTTCTTC. Translated, it gives CSVEDRLSGGGGDEQFF.

The chain employs TRBV29-1 and TRBJ2-5, with D possibly matching TRBD2 (6 bases). Germline V lookup: CDR1 SQVTM, CDR2 ANQGSEA. V lost 4 bases and J 2 bases, leaving 14 bases between the germline ends. CDR3 length: 14 residues. In DNA form, the CDR3 reads TGCAGCGTTGTACTCGCGGGGCTACAAGAGACCCAGTACTTC. This gives the protein CSVVLAGLQETQYF.

About this clonotype: A read error may produce the germline difference seen at one junction end. The rearrangement links TRBV20-1 to TRBJ2-5; unclear D gene. The CDR3 has 8 amino acids. CDR1 is DFQATT, CDR2 SNEGSKA, per germline (reference sequence). CDR3 protein: CSARVDNF. In nucleotides, the CDR3 is TGCAGTGCTAGAGTAGACAACTTC.

There are many counts of this clonotype. The chain combines TRBV7-2 with TRBJ2-7, with TRBD2 identical over 7 bases. The CDR3 runs 13 residues. CDR1 and CDR2 (germline): SGHTA, FQGNSA. V shed 6 bases and J 4 bases; nucleotides not matched to a gene: 6. The CDR3 here is CASRAGLQYEQYF. CDR3 sequence (DNA): TGTGCCAGCAGGGCGGGACTACAGTACGAGCAGTACTTC.

This clonotype was recorded at least ten times. The rearrangement links TRBV7-3 to TRBJ2-7; D call uncertain. V gave up 2 bases and J gave up 2 bases, with 19 bases separating them. This CDR3 region has 17 residues. Looked up from germline, CDR1 is SGHTA and CDR2 is FQGTGA. CDR3 in DNA: TGTGCCAGCAGCTTAGGTGGCAGGTTCATCATCACCTACGAGCAGTACTTC. Amino acids: CASSLGGRFIITYEQYF.

This clonotype showed up many times. This chain joins TRBV30 and TRBJ1-4, with unresolved D. V lost 3 bases and J lost 7, with 15 bases in between. Germline-derived CDR1 and CDR2 are GTSNPN and SVGIG (reference sequence). CDR3 length: 14 amino acids. The CDR3 is CAWRSPKGSEKLFF. The CDR3 DNA is TGTGCCTGGAGATCCCCAAAAGGTAGTGAAAAACTGTTTTTT.

This clonotype was seen ten or more times. The chain uses TRBV18 and TRBJ1-5; 7 bases agree with TRBD1. CDR3 length: 14 residues. Germline CDR1 KGHSH, CDR2 LQKENI. With V trimmed by 6 bases and J by 3 bases, 5 bases remained unmatched. CDR3 bases: TGTGCCAGCTCCCGGACAGGCTTCAATCAGCCCCAGCATTTT. As protein: CASSRTGFNQPQHF.

This clonotype appeared many times. This sequence joins TRBV2 and TRBJ2-5; 9 bases match TRBD1. The ends lost 3 bases at V and 0 bases at J; junction bases unmatched: 2. CDR1 and CDR2 (germline): SNHLY, FYNNEI. The CDR3 runs to 15 residues. CDR3 bases: TGTGCCAGCAGTGACGGGACAGGGTACCAAGAGACCCAGTACTTC. Translated: CASSDGTGYQETQYF.

This clonotype was found many times. The chain employs TRBV2 and TRBJ2-2; 10 bases agree with TRBD2. Trimming took 10 bases from V and 2 from J; bases not matched to a gene: 10. This CDR3 contains 16 residues. CDR1 and CDR2 from the germline V gene are SNHLY and FYNNEI. DNA for the CDR3: TGTGCCATCCTCGACAGCGGGGGGGCTAACACCGGGGAGCTGTTTTTT. Translation: CAILDSGGANTGELFF.

This clonotype occurred a few times. The rearrangement joins TRBV24-1 to TRBJ2-7; TRBD1 might be the D (5 bases). Germline-derived CDR1 and CDR2 are KGHDR and SFDVKD. The CDR3 has 15 amino acids. V shed 6 bases and J shed 1 base, with 15 bases lying between them. The CDR3 region has the DNA TGTGCCACCAGTCCCGGCACAGGACGGTCCTACGAGCAGTACTTC. It yields the protein CATSPGTGRSYEQYF.

As concerns this clonotype: Being one base from a much bigger clone, this may be a read error. The chain links TRBV12-3 or TRBV12-4 to TRBJ1-2; D may be TRBD1 (5 bases). The CDR3 spans 15 residues. V was cut by 7 bases and J by 5 bases, with 20 bases left in between. The CDR3, as DNA: TGTGCCAGCAAAGGAGGCTATTCCCGGGGGTATGGCTACACCTTC. Protein sequence: CASKGGYSRGYGYTF.

This clonotype has ten or more counts. This rearrangement joins TRBV10-3 to TRBJ2-1; TRBD1 might be the D (6 bases). The ends were cut back, 4 bases at V and 8 bases at J, with 18 bases in the middle. CDR3 length equals 15 residues. Germline V CDR1 and CDR2: ENHRY, SYGVKD. The CDR3 DNA reads as TGTGCCATCAGTGGGACAGCCGGGGCATTCGATGAGCAGTTCTTC. It is translated as CAISGTAGAFDEQFF.

J is TRBJ2-5 and V is TRBV9; 10 positions agree with TRBD2. The junction had 7 bases not matched to a gene; V was cut back by 0 bases and J by 2 bases. The CDR3 sequence is 17 residues long. CDR1 SGDLS and CDR2 YYNGEE come from the germline V gene. The CDR3 reads CASSVGATSGLQETQYF. In DNA form, the CDR3 reads TGTGCCAGCAGCGTAGGTGCGACTAGCGGGCTACAAGAGACCCAGTACTTC.

In this sample, this clonotype turned up many times. The chain uses TRBV28 and TRBJ1-6; D might be TRBD1 (5 bases). The ends were cut back, 8 bases at V and 7 bases at J, with 9 bases in the middle. CDR1 and CDR2 (germline): MDHEN, SYDVKM. The CDR3 spans 12 residues. This CDR3 is CASGGANSPLHF. The CDR3 nucleotides read TGTGCCAGCGGAGGGGCCAATTCACCCCTCCACTTT.